A single sample gave rise to the 8 T cell receptor beta chains below, sequenced in a study of CD4+ T cells in melanoma (dated by TCRdb to the early 2020s). The library was prepared using the immunoSEQ multiplex PCR assay. TCRdb retrieved this table from immuneACCESS and kept in-frame rearrangements only. Not all clones are present; in checked studies, unresolved V genes account for under half, and no reason is known for the remainder. This sample is represented by some 13,000 clones; about 70% of them were singletons. The top ten clonotypes cover approximately 10% of the sample. Sequencing was carried out using cells from a culture (not recorded whether cultured in vitro). The receptor source for this set is a human donor with melanoma.

The V and J genes are TRBV6-6 and TRBJ1-4; no reliable D call. V lost 4 bases and J 10 bases, leaving 10 bases between the germline ends. CDR3 length equals 12 residues. Germline CDR1 and CDR2: MNHNY and SVGAGI (reference sequence). CDR3 sequence reads: CASSSQTRKLFF. The DNA of the CDR3 is TGTGCCAGCAGTTCACAAACTCGAAAACTGTTTTTT.

V usage is TRBV13 and J usage is TRBJ1-2; a possible D gene is TRBD1 (6 bases). This CDR3 has 16 residues. From germline, CDR1 is PRHDT and CDR2 FYEKMQ (reference sequence). Trimming removed 0 bases at V and 8 bases at J, with 19 bases between. CDR3 DNA sequence: TGTGCCAGCAGCTTAGGGCACGTCAGGGGCGGATACGGCTACACCTTC. This sequence encodes CASSLGHVRGGYGYTF.

A few counts support this clone. The chain links TRBV2 to TRBJ1-6; D uncertain. V gave up 7 bases and J gave up 0 bases, with 4 bases separating them. This CDR3 has 13 amino acids. Germline assignment: CDR1 SNHLY and CDR2 FYNNEI. CDR3 nucleotide sequence: TGTGCCAGCACGGTCTCCTATAATTCACCCCTCCACTTT. This translates into CASTVSYNSPLHF. The full variable domain, rest sourced from reference TRBV2 and TRBJ1-6, is EPEVTQTPSHQVTQMGQEVILRCVPISNHLYFYWYRQILGQKVEFLVSFYNNEISEKSEIFDDQFSVERPDGSNFTLKIRSTKLEDSAMYFCASTVSYNSPLHFGNGTRLTVT.

V usage is TRBV9 and J usage is TRBJ2-3; 9 positions agree with TRBD2. Germline assignment: CDR1 SGDLS and CDR2 YYNGEE. The CDR3 covers 17 residues. With V trimmed by 0 bases and J by 1 base, 6 bases remained unmatched. DNA of the CDR3: TGTGCCAGCAGCGTAGCGGTAGCGGGGGCCGGCACAGATACGCAGTATTTT. This translates into CASSVAVAGAGTDTQYF.

The V call is TRBV7-2, the J call TRBJ2-1; 12 nucleotides match TRBD2. This CDR3 contains 15 residues. Germline assignment: CDR1 SGHTA and CDR2 FQGNSA. Germline trimming cut 5 bases from V and 6 bases from J; bases unmatched to any gene: 5. CDR3 nucleotide sequence: TGTGCCAGCAGCCGCGGACTAGCGGGGATCAATGAGCAGTTCTTC. Protein: CASSRGLAGINEQFF.

The chain employs TRBV5-8 and TRBJ2-3, with D uncertain. Germline V gives CDR1 SGHTS, CDR2 YDEGEE. CDR3 length: 15 amino acids. V lost 4 bases and J 1 base, leaving 13 bases between the germline ends. CDR3 DNA sequence: TGTGCCAGCAGCGGCAGTTTTTCTGGCACAGATACGCAGTATTTT. Translation gives CASSGSFSGTDTQYF.

The chain combines TRBV13 with TRBJ1-1; tentatively, D is TRBD1 (6 bases). This CDR3 contains 13 residues. The V gene's germline CDR1 is PRHDT and CDR2 FYEKMQ (reference sequence). V shed 3 bases and J shed 7 bases, with 12 bases lying between them. CDR3 residues: CASSFMTGDEAFF. CDR3 in DNA: TGTGCCAGCAGCTTTATGACAGGTGATGAAGCTTTCTTT.

The rearrangement links TRBV7-2 to TRBJ2-3; 7 nucleotides align to TRBD1. J was trimmed by 15 bases and V by 3 bases; bases with no gene match: 15. Germline lookup yields CDR1 SGHTA and CDR2 FQGNSA. The CDR3 sequence is 14 residues long. The CDR3 DNA reads TGTGCCAGCAGCTTGTGGACAGGCTCCAGATTCCTTTATTTT. Translating it yields CASSLWTGSRFLYF. Using reference TRBV7-2 and TRBJ2-3 for the parts outside the CDR3, the full variable domain is GAGVSQSPSNKVTEKGKDVELRCDPISGHTALYWYRQSLGQGLEFLIYFQGNSAPDKSGLPSDRFSAERTGGSVSTLTIQRTQQEDSAVYLCASSLWTGSRFLYFGPGTRLTVL.